What follows describes a single TCR beta chain. Its antigen remains unidentified. This sample stems from a study of radiotherapy plus CTLA-4 blockade in lung cancer. Study information: Objective responses were observed in approximately 17% of patients, and disease control was achieved by 30% to 35%.

This CDR3 comprises 14 residues. V dropped 2 bases and J dropped 7 bases, with 15 bases sitting between them. The germline CDR1 and CDR2 sequences are SGHDN and FVKESK. Receiving focal radiation plus CTLA-4 blockade with ipilimumab were patients who had chemo-refractory metastatic non-small-cell lung cancer. Findings of the study overall: Subsequent to radiotherapy plus ipilimumab, tumor-derived TCR clones underwent expansion in blood. Early clonal dynamics of blood T cells, together with interferon-beta, were reported as the best response predictor.

Sequencing was performed with immunoSEQ multiplex PCR; in TCRdb, only in-frame clones are kept and a portion is missing. The data show more than 80,000 clones, over 75% seen once. This TCR derives from a human donor with non-small cell lung cancer that progressed on radiotherapy plus ipilimumab. Some clones in this sample may be carry-over from other donors' samples. Source: peripheral blood, taken from a patient treated with radiotherapy plus ipilimumab. The rearrangement links TRBV14 to TRBJ2-7, with unresolved D. In DNA form, the CDR3 reads TGTGCCAGCAGCCAAACCGACTTTCTGGGAGAGCAGTACTTC. Its protein product is CASSQTDFLGEQYF.